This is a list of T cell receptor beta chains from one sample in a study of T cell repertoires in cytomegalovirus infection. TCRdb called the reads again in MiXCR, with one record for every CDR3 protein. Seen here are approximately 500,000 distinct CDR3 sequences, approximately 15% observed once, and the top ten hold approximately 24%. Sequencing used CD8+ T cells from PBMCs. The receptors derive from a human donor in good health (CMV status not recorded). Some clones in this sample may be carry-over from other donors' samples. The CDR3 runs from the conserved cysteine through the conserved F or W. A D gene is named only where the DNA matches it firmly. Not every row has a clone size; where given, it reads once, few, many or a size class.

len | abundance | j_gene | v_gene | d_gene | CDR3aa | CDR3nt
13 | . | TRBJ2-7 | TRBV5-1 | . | CASSLEAFYEQYF | TGCGCCAGCAGCTTGGAGGCCTTCTACGAGCAGTACTTC
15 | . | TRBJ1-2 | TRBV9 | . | CASSTTPGQNYGYTF | TGTGCCAGCAGCACTACACCTGGACAGAACTATGGCTACACCTTC
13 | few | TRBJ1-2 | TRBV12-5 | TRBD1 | CASGLGTGYGYTF | TGTGCTAGTGGTTTAGGGACAGGGTATGGCTACACCTTC
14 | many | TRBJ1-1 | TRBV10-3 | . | CAISDGHQGTEAFF | TGTGCCATCAGTGACGGGCACCAAGGGACTGAAGCTTTCTTT
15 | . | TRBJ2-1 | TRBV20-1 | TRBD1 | CSAGRTGETYNEQFF | TGCAGTGCTGGTCGGACAGGGGAAACCTACAATGAGCAGTTCTTC
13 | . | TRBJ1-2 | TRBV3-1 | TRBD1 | CASSQGDRDGYTF | TGTGCCAGCAGCCAAGGGGACAGGGACGGCTACACCTTC
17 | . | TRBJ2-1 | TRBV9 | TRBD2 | CASSVGTSGRGYNEQFF | TGTGCCAGCAGCGTAGGAACTAGCGGGAGAGGTTACAATGAGCAGTTCTTC
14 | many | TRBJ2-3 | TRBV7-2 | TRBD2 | CASSFPGLADTQYF | TGTGCCAGCAGCTTCCCGGGACTAGCAGATACGCAGTATTTT
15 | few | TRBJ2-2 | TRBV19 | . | CASSWAESQTGELFF | TGTGCCAGTAGTTGGGCCGAGTCTCAGACCGGGGAGCTGTTTTTT
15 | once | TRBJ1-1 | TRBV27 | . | CASSLRGDGATEAFF | TGTGCCAGCAGTCTCAGAGGGGACGGGGCCACTGAAGCTTTCTTC
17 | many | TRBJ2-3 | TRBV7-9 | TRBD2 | CASSPQTSGEDTDTQYF | TGTGCCAGCAGCCCACAGACTAGCGGGGAGGACACAGATACGCAGTATTTT
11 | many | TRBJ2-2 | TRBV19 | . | CASSIAGELFF | TGTGCCAGTAGTATAGCCGGGGAGCTGTTTTTT
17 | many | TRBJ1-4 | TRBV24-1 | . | CATSDPPTDTPNEKLFF | TGTGCCACCAGTGACCCTCCTACGGACACCCCAAATGAAAAACTGTTTTTT
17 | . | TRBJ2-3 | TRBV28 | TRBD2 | CASSPTAAGTYTDTQYF | TGTGCCAGCAGTCCGACGGCAGCGGGAACCTACACAGATACGCAGTATTTT
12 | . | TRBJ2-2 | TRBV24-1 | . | CATQQDTGELFF | TGTGCCACCCAACAAGACACCGGGGAGCTGTTTTTT
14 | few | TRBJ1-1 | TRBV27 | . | CASSYQLGATEAFF | TGTGCCAGCAGTTACCAGTTAGGGGCCACTGAAGCTTTCTTT
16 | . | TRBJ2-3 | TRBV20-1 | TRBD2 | CSARDRRGTSTDTQYF | TGCAGTGCTAGAGATCGGCGGGGGACTAGCACAGATACGCAGTATTTT
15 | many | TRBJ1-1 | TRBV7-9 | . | CASSKIVSGEAEAFF | TGTGCCAGCAGCAAAATTGTTTCGGGGGAGGCTGAAGCTTTCTTT
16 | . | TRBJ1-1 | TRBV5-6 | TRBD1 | CASSLDRGRVNTEAFF | TGTGCCAGCAGCTTGGACAGGGGACGGGTGAACACTGAAGCTTTCTTT
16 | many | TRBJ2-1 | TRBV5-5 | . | CASSILEDTLYNEQFF | TGTGCCAGCAGCATCCTAGAGGACACCCTCTACAATGAGCAGTTCTTC
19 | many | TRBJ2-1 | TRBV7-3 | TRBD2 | CASSSLSSGTSGIHNEQFF | TGTGCCAGCAGCTCTTTATCCTCCGGGACTAGCGGGATTCACAATGAGCAGTTCTTC
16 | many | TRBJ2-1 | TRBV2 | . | CASTFLAASSYNEQFF | TGTGCCAGCACCTTCCTCGCGGCTTCATCCTACAATGAGCAGTTCTTC
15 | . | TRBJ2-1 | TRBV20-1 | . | CSARDKSRRRNEQFF | TGCAGTGCTAGAGATAAATCCAGGAGGAGGAATGAGCAGTTCTTC
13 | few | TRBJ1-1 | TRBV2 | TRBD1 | CATQDRGRTEAFF | TGTGCCACCCAAGACAGGGGAAGGACTGAAGCTTTCTTT
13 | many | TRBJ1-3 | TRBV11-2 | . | CASSEMSVNTIYF | TGTGCCAGCAGTGAAATGTCAGTCAACACCATATATTTT
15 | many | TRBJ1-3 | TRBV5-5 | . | CASSLRPRSGNTIYF | TGTGCCAGCAGCTTGCGGCCGAGATCTGGAAACACCATATATTTT